The sample holds many counts of the clone carrying this TCR beta chain. This specimen belongs to a study of patients and donors after allogeneic stem cell transplantation. TCRdb re-analysed the RT-PCR reads in MiXCR, keeping a single row per CDR3 protein. This sample has about a million distinct CDR3 sequences, with 18% found just once. V lost 6 bases to trimming and J lost 0 bases, with 18 bases between them. This CDR3 contains 17 residues. The chain is built from TRBV12-3 or TRBV12-4 and TRBJ1-3; D is unclear. The sample consisted of blood, either unsorted or a sorted T cell fraction (not recorded which). This TCR was recovered from a human donor who was either an allogeneic HSCT recipient or a stem cell or donor lymphocyte infusion donor (not recorded which). It is not recorded whose cells these are; they may come from a transplant donor. CDR3 loop: CASSLAGLNPSGNTIYF. CDR3 DNA: TGTGCCAGCAGCCTAGCCGGTCTGAATCCCTCTGGAAACACCATATATTTT.